These T cell receptor beta chains were read from a single sample in a study of T-cell memory formation after mild COVID-19. TCRdb re-called the 5' RACE reads with MiXCR, one entry per CDR3 protein. The sample has 350,000 to 400,000 distinct CDR3 sequences; 21% are singletons. The sequenced sample was PBMCs or a T cell subset sorted from them (not recorded which). These TCRs come from an adult woman who had mild COVID-19 (a few samples of this study predate the infection). Cell type and time point are not known. The CDR3 runs from the conserved cysteine through the conserved F or W. Fields, in order: V gene, CDR3 length, J gene, D gene, clone size, CDR3 DNA, CDR3 protein. D genes are given only for firm matches. Not all rows give a size; the values are once, few, many and, for expanded clones, a class.

v_gene: TRBV14; len: 13; j_gene: TRBJ2-1; d_gene: -; abundance: few; CDR3nt: TGTGCCAGCAGCCAAGAGGTATTGAATGAGCAGTTCTTC; CDR3aa: CASSQEVLNEQFF
v_gene: TRBV29-1; len: 13; j_gene: TRBJ2-6; d_gene: -; abundance: -; CDR3nt: TGCACCATAAGACTTGCTGGGGCCAACGTCCTGACTTTC; CDR3aa: CTIRLAGANVLTF
v_gene: TRBV5-6; len: 16; j_gene: TRBJ2-2; d_gene: -; abundance: -; CDR3nt: TGTGCCAGCAGCTTGTGGGGTGTTGCGAACACCGGGGAGCTGTTTTTT; CDR3aa: CASSLWGVANTGELFF
v_gene: TRBV29-1; len: 12; j_gene: TRBJ1-1; d_gene: -; abundance: -; CDR3nt: TGCAGCGTGGAAACAGGGCTGGCTGAAGCTTTCTTT; CDR3aa: CSVETGLAEAFF
v_gene: TRBV24-1; len: 16; j_gene: TRBJ2-2; d_gene: -; abundance: -; CDR3nt: TGTGCCACCAGTGATCCCCGACACGGAGGTACCGGGGAGCTGTTTTTT; CDR3aa: CATSDPRHGGTGELFF
v_gene: TRBV3-1; len: 15; j_gene: TRBJ2-7; d_gene: -; abundance: medium-sized; CDR3nt: TGTGCCAGCAGTGTCGGGTTTACAGGGCCCTACGAGCAGTACTTC; CDR3aa: CASSVGFTGPYEQYF
v_gene: TRBV5-6; len: 14; j_gene: TRBJ2-1; d_gene: -; abundance: -; CDR3nt: TGTGCCAGCAGCTCGGGGGACCCATACAATGAGCAGTTCTTC; CDR3aa: CASSSGDPYNEQFF
v_gene: TRBV5-4; len: 14; j_gene: TRBJ2-6; d_gene: TRBD1; abundance: -; CDR3nt: TGTGCCAGCAGCTTGGGACAGGGCCCCAACGTCCTGACTTTC; CDR3aa: CASSLGQGPNVLTF
v_gene: TRBV7-9; len: 15; j_gene: TRBJ1-3; d_gene: -; abundance: -; CDR3nt: TGTGCCAGCAGCTTGGCGGAGAGCTCTGGAAACACCATATATTTT; CDR3aa: CASSLAESSGNTIYF
v_gene: TRBV9; len: 15; j_gene: TRBJ2-1; d_gene: -; abundance: many; CDR3nt: TGTGCCAGCAGCGTAGAGGGGTATGGGGAAAATGAGCAGTTCTTC; CDR3aa: CASSVEGYGENEQFF
v_gene: TRBV20-1; len: 15; j_gene: TRBJ2-5; d_gene: TRBD2; abundance: -; CDR3nt: TGCAGTGCTAGAGCCGGGACTAGCGGGGGAGAGCCCCAGTACTTC; CDR3aa: CSARAGTSGGEPQYF
v_gene: TRBV12-3/TRBV12-4; len: 12; j_gene: TRBJ2-1; d_gene: -; abundance: -; CDR3nt: TGTGCCAGACCTAAGGGGGGGTATGAGCAGTTCTTC; CDR3aa: CARPKGGYEQFF
v_gene: TRBV13; len: 18; j_gene: TRBJ2-1; d_gene: TRBD2; abundance: few; CDR3nt: TGTGCCAGCAGCTCCATAGGACTAGCGGGGGGGCTTTACGCTGAGCAGTTCTTC; CDR3aa: CASSSIGLAGGLYAEQFF
v_gene: TRBV29-1; len: 14; j_gene: TRBJ2-1; d_gene: TRBD2; abundance: -; CDR3nt: TGCAGCGTTGAAGGGGAGGGTTCCTACAATGAGCAGTTCTTC; CDR3aa: CSVEGEGSYNEQFF
v_gene: TRBV24-1; len: 15; j_gene: TRBJ2-3; d_gene: TRBD1; abundance: few; CDR3nt: TGTGCCACCAGTGATTGGGACAGGGGGACAGATACGCAGTATTTT; CDR3aa: CATSDWDRGTDTQYF
v_gene: TRBV7-2; len: 13; j_gene: TRBJ1-1; d_gene: -; abundance: many; CDR3nt: TGTGCCAGCAGCTCCAGGGGGAACACTGAAGCTTTCTTT; CDR3aa: CASSSRGNTEAFF
v_gene: TRBV9; len: 16; j_gene: TRBJ2-1; d_gene: TRBD2; abundance: -; CDR3nt: TGTGCCAGCAGCGTAGGTCTAGCGGGAGCCTACAATGAGCAGTTCTTC; CDR3aa: CASSVGLAGAYNEQFF
v_gene: TRBV12-3/TRBV12-4; len: 16; j_gene: TRBJ2-3; d_gene: TRBD2; abundance: many; CDR3nt: TGTGCCAGCAGTTGGGGACTAGCGGCGGGCACAGATACGCAGTATTTT; CDR3aa: CASSWGLAAGTDTQYF
v_gene: TRBV7-9; len: 15; j_gene: TRBJ2-1; d_gene: -; abundance: -; CDR3nt: TGTGCCAGCAGCTTAGCCCAGGAAGGGGGCAATGAGCAGTTCTTC; CDR3aa: CASSLAQEGGNEQFF
v_gene: TRBV7-9; len: 14; j_gene: TRBJ2-1; d_gene: TRBD2; abundance: few; CDR3nt: TGTGCCAGCAGCGGACTAGCGGCGGACAATGAGCAGTTCTTC; CDR3aa: CASSGLAADNEQFF
v_gene: TRBV6-5; len: 17; j_gene: TRBJ2-2; d_gene: TRBD2; abundance: -; CDR3nt: TGTGCCAGCAGTTCGACTAGCGGGGGCGCGAACACCGGGGAGCTGTTTTTT; CDR3aa: CASSSTSGGANTGELFF
v_gene: TRBV5-8; len: 14; j_gene: TRBJ2-7; d_gene: TRBD1; abundance: -; CDR3nt: TGTGCCAGCAGCCAGACAGGGGATTCCTACGAGCAGTACTTC; CDR3aa: CASSQTGDSYEQYF
v_gene: TRBV4-3; len: 15; j_gene: TRBJ1-6; d_gene: -; abundance: -; CDR3nt: TGCGCCAGCAGCCAAGAATGGGGGGCCACTTCACCCCTCCACTTT; CDR3aa: CASSQEWGATSPLHF
v_gene: TRBV2; len: 15; j_gene: TRBJ1-5; d_gene: TRBD1; abundance: -; CDR3nt: TGTGCCAGCAGAGGGACAGGGAGAGGCTATCAGCCCCAGCATTTT; CDR3aa: CASRGTGRGYQPQHF
v_gene: TRBV5-6; len: 15; j_gene: TRBJ2-7; d_gene: -; abundance: few; CDR3nt: TGTGCCAGCAGCTTCGGAGCGCCCAACGCCTACGAGCAGTACTTC; CDR3aa: CASSFGAPNAYEQYF
v_gene: TRBV7-3; len: 14; j_gene: TRBJ1-1; d_gene: -; abundance: few; CDR3nt: TGTGCCAGCAGCTTCTCGGCGGAGAACACTGAAGCTTTCTTT; CDR3aa: CASSFSAENTEAFF
v_gene: TRBV2; len: 13; j_gene: TRBJ2-5; d_gene: -; abundance: few; CDR3nt: TGTGCCACCCAACGGCGGATACAAGAGACCCAGTACTTC; CDR3aa: CATQRRIQETQYF
v_gene: TRBV2; len: 14; j_gene: TRBJ2-4; d_gene: -; abundance: -; CDR3nt: TGTGCCAGCAGTGAAAACCAAGGAGGGAACATTCAGTACTTC; CDR3aa: CASSENQGGNIQYF
v_gene: TRBV5-6; len: 11; j_gene: TRBJ1-1; d_gene: -; abundance: -; CDR3nt: TGTGCCAGCAGCTTCGGGGTCCAAGCTTTCTTT; CDR3aa: CASSFGVQAFF
v_gene: TRBV5-1; len: 17; j_gene: TRBJ1-3; d_gene: -; abundance: few; CDR3nt: TGCGCCAGCAGCTTGGTACAGGGACCCGGCTCTGGAAACACCATATATTTT; CDR3aa: CASSLVQGPGSGNTIYF
v_gene: TRBV6-5; len: 15; j_gene: TRBJ1-1; d_gene: -; abundance: many; CDR3nt: TGTGCCAGCAGTTACCATCCGGGTCCCGGGCTTGAAGCTTTCTTT; CDR3aa: CASSYHPGPGLEAFF
v_gene: TRBV7-9; len: 17; j_gene: TRBJ1-5; d_gene: TRBD1; abundance: -; CDR3nt: TGTGCCAGCATCTTAGCTACAGGGGCCTTTAGCAATCAGCCCCAGCATTTT; CDR3aa: CASILATGAFSNQPQHF
v_gene: TRBV5-5; len: 15; j_gene: TRBJ2-1; d_gene: TRBD1; abundance: -; CDR3nt: TGTGCCAGCAGTCCCGGGACAGGGTATTTGAATGAGCAGTTCTTC; CDR3aa: CASSPGTGYLNEQFF
v_gene: TRBV6-5; len: 14; j_gene: TRBJ1-1; d_gene: -; abundance: few; CDR3nt: TGTGCCAGCAGTTACTCGATTGGAAGAACTGAAGCTTTCTTT; CDR3aa: CASSYSIGRTEAFF
v_gene: TRBV15; len: 17; j_gene: TRBJ1-1; d_gene: -; abundance: -; CDR3nt: TGTGCCACCAGCAGACAAGACCGGGGTAGCTTGAACACTGAAGCTTTCTTT; CDR3aa: CATSRQDRGSLNTEAFF
v_gene: TRBV12-3/TRBV12-4; len: 14; j_gene: TRBJ1-1; d_gene: -; abundance: -; CDR3nt: TGTGCCAGCAGCCGCACGCAGGGACGCACTGAAGCTTTCTTT; CDR3aa: CASSRTQGRTEAFF
v_gene: TRBV4-2; len: 18; j_gene: TRBJ1-1; d_gene: TRBD1; abundance: many; CDR3nt: TGTGCCAGCAGCCAAGTTGGTCCGGTTCCAGGGGGGAGTACTGAAGCTTTCTTT; CDR3aa: CASSQVGPVPGGSTEAFF
v_gene: TRBV5-1; len: 15; j_gene: TRBJ2-3; d_gene: TRBD1; abundance: few; CDR3nt: TGCGCCAGCAGCTCCGGGACAGGGGAACCAGATACGCAGTATTTT; CDR3aa: CASSSGTGEPDTQYF
v_gene: TRBV6-1; len: 12; j_gene: TRBJ1-6; d_gene: -; abundance: few; CDR3nt: TGTGCCAGCAAGGGCAGCCATTCACCCCTCCACTTT; CDR3aa: CASKGSHSPLHF
v_gene: TRBV5-1; len: 15; j_gene: TRBJ2-3; d_gene: -; abundance: -; CDR3nt: TGCGCCAGCAGCTTGGAGGGGGTCCGTACAGATACGCAGTATTTT; CDR3aa: CASSLEGVRTDTQYF
v_gene: TRBV12-3/TRBV12-4; len: 13; j_gene: TRBJ2-4; d_gene: -; abundance: many; CDR3nt: TGTGCCAGCAGTTCCCGGTCGTCAAACATTCAGTACTTC; CDR3aa: CASSSRSSNIQYF
v_gene: TRBV6-2/TRBV6-3; len: 14; j_gene: TRBJ2-3; d_gene: TRBD2; abundance: few; CDR3nt: TGTGCCAGCACCCCGGGACTAGCCACAGATACGCAGTATTTT; CDR3aa: CASTPGLATDTQYF